The present entry profiles one T cell receptor beta chain with its context. This specimen comes from a study of blood T cell repertoires in COVID-19. The CDR3 is 17 residues long. Germline V gene data show CDR1 as MGHDK and CDR2 as SYGVNS. Deletions cut 4 bases from V and 6 bases from J, with 19 bases between. Produced via immunoSEQ multiplex PCR; TCRdb's table is partial and in-frame only. The data show some 340,000 clones, around 85% seen once. The chain carries TRBV25-1 and TRBJ1-6; maybe TRBD1 (6 bases). This clonotype was sampled from a woman aged 18-29 years with acute or convalescent COVID-19. The sequenced material came from peripheral blood. CDR3 sequence (DNA): TGTGCCAGCAGTGCAGTGCTGGGGGCGTGGGGTAATTCACCCCTCCACTTT. Amino acid sequence: CASSAVLGAWGNSPLHF.